This T cell receptor beta chain was profiled in a study of preoperative IRX-2 immunotherapy in early breast cancer. Treatment meaning: preoperative locoregional IRX-2 cytokine immunotherapy. Patients received preoperative, locoregional IRX-2 cytokine immunotherapy in a phase Ib study. Data came from immunoSEQ multiplex PCR; TCRdb stores just in-frame clones and leaves some out. The data show approximately 98,000 clones, approximately 90% seen once. Germline CDR1 reads SGDLS; CDR2 reads YYNGEE. The CDR3 is 15 amino acids. Trimming cost V 5 bases and J 6 bases; bases outside gene matches: 9. The sequencing used tumor tissue, collected after IRX-2 immunotherapy. The genes are TRBV9 and TRBJ1-5; 9 nucleotides match TRBD1. The TCR was taken from a human donor with breast cancer. CDR3 sequence reads: CASSKTGGERQPQHF. The CDR3 bases are TGTGCCAGCAGTAAAACAGGGGGCGAGCGTCAGCCCCAGCATTTT.